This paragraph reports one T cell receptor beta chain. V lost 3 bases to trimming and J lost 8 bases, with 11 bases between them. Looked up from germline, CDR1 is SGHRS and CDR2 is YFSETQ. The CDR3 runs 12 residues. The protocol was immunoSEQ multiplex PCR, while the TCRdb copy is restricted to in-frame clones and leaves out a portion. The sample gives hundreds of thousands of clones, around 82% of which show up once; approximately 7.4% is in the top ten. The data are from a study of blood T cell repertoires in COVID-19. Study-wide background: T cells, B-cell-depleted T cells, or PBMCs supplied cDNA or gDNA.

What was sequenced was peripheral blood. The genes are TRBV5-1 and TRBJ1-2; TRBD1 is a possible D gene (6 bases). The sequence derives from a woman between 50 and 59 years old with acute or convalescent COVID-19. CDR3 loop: CASSSDRFGYTF. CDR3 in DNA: TGCGCCAGCAGCTCCGACAGGTTCGGCTACACCTTC.